These 27 T cell receptor beta chains came from one sample sequenced in a study of blood T cell repertoires in COVID-19 (dated by TCRdb to 2018 to 2020). The receptor library was made with the immunoSEQ multiplex PCR assay. This immuneACCESS table, as held by TCRdb, lists in-frame sequences with V and J called but not all clones. Of the missing ones, under half trace to an unresolved V gene in checked studies; the others have no known cause. The sample table contains tens of thousands of clones; only one count was recorded for 80% of them. Roughly a fifth of the sample is held by the ten biggest clonotypes. Sequenced input: peripheral blood. The origin of the receptors is a man aged 25-45 years with COVID-19, enrolled during active disease.

The V and J genes are TRBV4-3 and TRBJ1-2, with D perhaps TRBD1 (6 bases). The CDR3 is 13 amino acids. The V and J ends lost 2 bases and 5 bases respectively, with 9 bases between them. CDR1 and CDR2 from the germline V gene are LGHNA and YSLEER. CDR3 sequence: CASSQNREYGYTF. As DNA, the CDR3 is TGCGCCAGCAGCCAAAACAGGGAATATGGCTACACCTTC.

This clone was observed a few times. J is TRBJ2-1 and V is TRBV7-8; possible D gene TRBD2, 6 bases. This CDR3 contains 16 residues. Trimming pared 1 base from V and 7 bases from J, leaving 17 bases between. The germline V gene encodes CDR1 SGHVS and CDR2 FQNEAQ. CDR3 in amino acids: CASSLDPGSVLNEQFF. The CDR3 nucleotides read TGTGCCAGCAGCTTAGACCCCGGGAGTGTTTTGAATGAGCAGTTCTTC.

V usage is TRBV7-8 and J usage is TRBJ1-3, with 9 positions matching TRBD1. Germline-derived CDR1 and CDR2 are SGHVS and FQNEAQ. The CDR3 loop spans 14 amino acids. The trim removed 4 bases at V and 7 bases at J, leaving 5 bases unmatched. This CDR3 is CASSSPTGGNTIYF. CDR3 in DNA: TGTGCCAGCAGCTCACCGACAGGGGGGAACACCATATATTTT.

The chain joins TRBV29-1 to TRBJ1-4; no clear D gene. The V and J ends lost 1 base and 8 bases respectively, with 8 bases between them. CDR1 is SQVTM and CDR2 is ANQGSEA in the germline V gene. The CDR3 length is 12 residues. The CDR3 region has the DNA TGCAGCGTTGAAGGCGGAACCGAAAAACTGTTTTTT. Protein: CSVEGGTEKLFF.

Worth noting for this clone: Different DNA sequences within this sample yield the same CDR3. The rearrangement joins TRBV18 to TRBJ1-2; tentatively, D is TRBD1 (5 bases). CDR3 length: 13 residues. V lost 3 bases to trimming and J lost 4 bases, with 9 bases between them. Germline V gene lookup returns CDR1 KGHSH and CDR2 LQKENI. CDR3 sequence: CASSPPDSYGYTF. CDR3 bases: TGTGCCAGCTCACCTCCCGACAGCTATGGCTACACCTTC.

This clone was recorded a few times. The gene calls are TRBV6-1 and TRBJ2-7, with 7 nucleotides matching TRBD1. This CDR3 is built from 17 residues. CDR1 and CDR2 (germline): MNHNS, SASEGT. The J segment lost 1 base and the V segment lost 1 base, leaving 10 bases of the junction unmatched. CDR3 sequence (DNA): TGTGCCAGCAGTGAAGGAGGATACAGGGGTGGGTCCTACGAGCAGTACTTC. Protein: CASSEGGYRGGSYEQYF.

This clone was detected only once. The chain's CDR3 is CASSYGTGNTEAFF. CDR3 DNA: TGTGCCAGCAGTTACGGTACAGGGAACACTGAAGCTTTCTTT. The J gene is TRBJ1-1, the V gene TRBV6-5, with a possible D match to TRBD1 (5 bases). The CDR3 is made up of 14 amino acids. Between the trimmed V and J ends, which lost 2 bases and 1 base, there was a span of 8 bases. Germline assignment: CDR1 MNHEY and CDR2 SVGAGI.

This clone was counted many times. This chain connects TRBV6-1 to TRBJ2-6; D ambiguous. Per the germline V gene, CDR1 is MNHNS and CDR2 is SASEGT. V lost 0 bases and J 1 base, leaving 4 bases between the germline ends. The CDR3 extends over 15 amino acids. The CDR3, as DNA: TGTGCCAGCAGTGAAGCGCAGTCTGGGGCCAACGTCCTGACTTTC. The encoded protein is CASSEAQSGANVLTF.

The rearrangement links TRBV11-2 to TRBJ1-2, with TRBD1 as a possible D gene (6 bases). The germline gives CDR1 SGHAT, CDR2 FQNNGV. The germline V and J ends were trimmed by 4 bases and 2 bases, with 14 bases remaining between them. This CDR3 contains 15 residues. The CDR3 sequence is CASSSHFGQNYGYTF. DNA for the CDR3: TGTGCCAGCAGCTCGCATTTTGGACAGAACTATGGCTACACCTTC.

This clone has only one observation. The chain carries TRBV18 and TRBJ2-5, with 7 bases lining up with TRBD2. Germline V CDR1 and CDR2: KGHSH, LQKENI. The CDR3 extends over 11 amino acids. J was trimmed by 3 bases and V by 8 bases; bases with no gene match: 0. The DNA of the CDR3 is TGTGCCAGCCGGGAGGAAGAGACCCAGTACTTC. Protein sequence: CASREEETQYF.

This clone was counted a few times. The V call is TRBV6-5, the J call TRBJ1-2, with D perhaps TRBD1 (6 bases). Germline V gene data show CDR1 as MNHEY and CDR2 as SVGAGI. V was shortened by 5 bases and J by 7 bases, with 14 bases between the two germline ends. There are 13 residues in the CDR3. The CDR3 nucleotides are TGTGCCAGCAGTCGAAGGACAGAATCTGGCTACACCTTC. Its translation is CASSRRTESGYTF.

The chain recombines TRBV6-1 with TRBJ2-5; possible D gene TRBD2, 6 bases. The germline V and J ends were trimmed by 3 bases and 5 bases, with 19 bases remaining between them. Germline loops: CDR1 MNHNS, CDR2 SASEGT. The CDR3 has 16 amino acids. The CDR3 nucleotides are TGTGCCAGCAGTGACATGTCAGGAGGGTTATGGGAGACCCAGTACTTC. This encodes CASSDMSGGLWETQYF.

The gene calls are TRBV30 and TRBJ2-3; a possible D gene is TRBD1 (5 bases). CDR1 and CDR2 (germline): GTSNPN, SVGIG (reference sequence). V lost 3 bases and J 3 bases, leaving 10 bases between the germline ends. The CDR3 loop spans 13 amino acids. CDR3 sequence reads: CAWRDMGTDTQYF. The CDR3 DNA reads TGTGCCTGGAGGGACATGGGAACAGATACGCAGTATTTT.

The chain links TRBV29-1 to TRBJ2-3; D not certain. This CDR3 is 13 amino acids long. The germline CDR1 and CDR2 sequences are SQVTM and ANQGSEA. V lost 4 bases, J lost 1 base, and 9 bases lay in between. The CDR3, as DNA: TGCAGCGTTGCGGCGCAGGGCACAGATACGCAGTATTTT. This sequence encodes CSVAAQGTDTQYF.

The rearrangement uses TRBV7-9 and TRBJ1-4; possible D gene TRBD1, 6 bases. The CDR3 runs to 15 residues. Trimming took 5 bases from V and 4 from J, leaving 14 bases between them. Germline lookup yields CDR1 SEHNR and CDR2 FQNEAQ (reference sequence). DNA for the CDR3: TGTGCCAGCAGCGCCTCGGACAGTGATAATGAAAAACTGTTTTTT. Protein: CASSASDSDNEKLFF.

This chain connects TRBV6-1 to TRBJ2-4; TRBD1 matches 12 bases. The CDR3 consists of 16 residues. CDR1 MNHNS and CDR2 SASEGT come from the germline V gene. Trimming at V came to 1 base and at J to 8 bases, leaving 6 bases not matched to a gene. DNA of the CDR3: TGTGCCAGCAGTGAAGAAGGGACAGGGGGCAAGGACATTCAGTACTTC. Protein: CASSEEGTGGKDIQYF.

V and J are TRBV10-2 and TRBJ2-5; D may be TRBD2 (5 bases). This CDR3 has 11 amino acids. In germline, CDR1 is WSHSY, CDR2 SAAADI. V was shortened by 6 bases and J by 10 bases, with 12 bases between the two germline ends. The CDR3 sequence: CASSPFAGQYF. CDR3 nucleotides: TGCGCCAGCAGCCCCTTCGCGGGCCAGTACTTC.

In its sample, this clone was seen a few times. The V gene is TRBV7-9, the J gene TRBJ1-1, with 9 bases lining up with TRBD1. The germline V gene has CDR1 SEHNR and CDR2 FQNEAQ (reference sequence). This CDR3 is 12 amino acids long. Unmatched junction bases numbered 2, after V lost 2 bases and J lost 10 bases. The CDR3 sequence: CASSLLDRGAFF. CDR3 coding DNA: TGTGCCAGCAGCTTATTGGACAGGGGAGCTTTCTTT.

The rearrangement joins TRBV7-8 to TRBJ1-1; no clear D gene. This CDR3 spans 14 amino acids. Trimming cost V 7 bases and J 0 bases, with 12 bases left between them. CDR1 and CDR2 from the germline V gene are SGHVS and FQNEAQ. The CDR3 region has the DNA TGTGCCAGCACGGAGGGATCCTTGAACACTGAAGCTTTCTTT. Its translation is CASTEGSLNTEAFF.

V is TRBV18 and J is TRBJ2-5, with TRBD1 as a possible D gene (6 bases). Germline CDR1 is KGHSH and CDR2 is LQKENI. Trimming left V 0 bases short and J 2 bases short, with 13 bases between. There are 16 residues in the CDR3. DNA of the CDR3: TGTGCCAGCTCACCACCGCCAGGGGACGGACAAGAGACCCAGTACTTC. This encodes CASSPPPGDGQETQYF.

The V call is TRBV9, the J call TRBJ2-3, with D possibly being TRBD2 (6 bases). Germline V lookup: CDR1 SGDLS, CDR2 YYNGEE. The CDR3 sequence is 16 residues long. V lost 4 bases to trimming and J lost 1 base, with 16 bases between them. This chain's CDR3 is CASSHPGGQRTDTQYF. CDR3 bases: TGTGCCAGCAGCCACCCTGGAGGGCAACGCACAGATACGCAGTATTTT.

This sequence joins TRBV6-5 and TRBJ2-7; TRBD2 is a possible D gene (5 bases). The CDR3 is 14 amino acids. CDR1 and CDR2 from the germline V gene are MNHEY and SVGAGI. Trimming took 8 bases from V and 3 from J, leaving 17 bases between them. The CDR3, as DNA: TGTGCCAGCCTTACCCTAGGAGGAGGCTACGAGCAGTACTTC. Amino acid sequence: CASLTLGGGYEQYF.

J is TRBJ2-7 and V is TRBV27; tentatively, D is TRBD2 (5 bases). Germline CDR1 is MNHEY and CDR2 is SMNVEV (reference sequence). V lost 7 bases, J lost 4 bases, and 14 bases lay in between. There are 13 residues in the CDR3. The CDR3 coding sequence is TGTGCCAGCATGCGGGCCGGGCTATACGAGCAGTACTTC. Translating it yields CASMRAGLYEQYF.

The chain uses TRBV27 and TRBJ2-7; 7 bases match TRBD1. Trimming removed 5 bases from V and 6 bases from J; junction bases left unmatched: 10. The germline CDR1 and CDR2 sequences are MNHEY and SMNVEV (reference sequence). The CDR3 runs 14 residues. The DNA of the CDR3 is TGTGCCAGCAGTCACGCCGGGACAGTGGGCGAGCAGTACTTC. Residues: CASSHAGTVGEQYF.

The V call is TRBV30, the J call TRBJ1-1; 7 nucleotides agree with TRBD1. In germline, CDR1 is GTSNPN, CDR2 SVGIG (reference sequence). Trimming removed 4 bases from V and 4 bases from J; junction bases left unmatched: 12. The CDR3 consists of 15 residues. The DNA for the CDR3 is TGTGCCTGGACGGGCTACAGGGGTTTCGCCACTGAAGCTTTCTTT. Translated, it gives CAWTGYRGFATEAFF.

The J gene is TRBJ1-5, the V gene TRBV7-2, with D perhaps matching TRBD1 (6 bases). Germline values: CDR1 SGHTA, CDR2 FQGNSA. The V end lost 5 bases, the J end lost 6 bases, and 11 bases lay between the germline ends. The length of the CDR3 is 13 residues. CDR3 DNA sequence: TGTGCCAGCAGCCGGACAGCCACTCAGCCCCAGCATTTT. It is translated as CASSRTATQPQHF.

This clone has more than one count but fewer than ten. Other DNA variants within this sample encode the same CDR3. The V gene is TRBV6-1, the J gene TRBJ1-1; D not certain. V was cut by 2 bases and J by 4 bases, with 8 bases left in between. The CDR3 has 13 residues. Germline V gives CDR1 MNHNS, CDR2 SASEGT. CDR3 DNA sequence: TGTGCCAGCAGTGAATACCGGGGCACTGAAGCTTTCTTT. It yields the protein CASSEYRGTEAFF.